This T cell receptor (beta chain) is drawn from a study of shared clonotypes between healthy human individuals. Data came from immunoSEQ multiplex PCR; TCRdb stores just in-frame clones and leaves some out. Of around 300,000 clones listed, roughly 84% were seen once; the top ten hold about 17%. Germline CDR1 is LNHDA and CDR2 is SQIVND (reference sequence). Trimming left V 7 bases short and J 0 bases short, with 12 bases between. The CDR3 totals 14 residues. Everyone who donated was a Caucasian adult who lived in Nashville, Tennessee. In CD8 memory, CD45RO+ cells were put together with CCR7-negative CD45RA+ TemRA cells.

The TCR sequence derives from a man between 18 and 35 years old in good health. The chain is built from TRBV19 and TRBJ1-1; D may be TRBD1 (5 bases). The sequenced sample was memory CD8+ T cells sorted from blood. Indicated subset: CD45RO+ cells pooled with CCR7-negative TemRA cells. CDR3 sequence (DNA): TGTGCCAGTATTCCGGGACGGATGAACACTGAAGCTTTCTTT. This translates into CASIPGRMNTEAFF.